The clone carrying this T cell receptor (beta chain) occurred many times. Mismatch with germline at one junction end may stem from a read error. This entry is derived from a study of CD8 T cells in ankylosing spondylitis. The CDR3 is 15 residues long. Per germline, CDR1 SQVTM and CDR2 ANQGSEA. TCRdb itself ran the 5' RACE reads through MiXCR, one entry per CDR3 protein. Of about 160,000 distinct CDR3 sequences in the sample, roughly 10% are singletons; the top ten hold approximately 15%. V gene TRBV29-1 combines with J gene TRBJ1-2; D might be TRBD1 (6 bases). This clonotype originated in a female donor with ankylosing spondylitis or in good health (not recorded which). Sequencing was done on a sample of blood, either unsorted or a sorted T cell fraction (not recorded which). The CDR3 nucleotides are TGCAGCGTTGAGGGGTTATTTGAGCAGGGGAAGGGTTACGCCTTC. It codes for CSVEGLFEQGKGYAF.